This T cell receptor beta chain was retrieved from a study of blood T cell repertoires in COVID-19. The table came from immunoSEQ multiplex PCR; TCRdb's copy has only in-frame clones and leaves some out. The profile shows some 400,000 clones, approximately 87% of them singletons. Everyone who took part was about 18 to 90 years old, and they came from some 23 US areas. CDR1 and CDR2 from the germline V gene are KGHSH and LQKENI. The CDR3 loop spans 14 amino acids. The V and J ends lost 0 bases and 0 bases respectively, with 5 bases between them. The sequence derives from a man aged 25-45 years who had recovered from COVID-19. The sequenced sample was PBMCs or T cells enriched from blood (not recorded which). This chain links TRBV18 with TRBJ2-5; D remains ambiguous. This chain's CDR3 is CASSPPAHQETQYF. CDR3 DNA sequence: TGTGCCAGCTCACCACCGGCCCACCAAGAGACCCAGTACTTC. The whole variable domain, remainder taken from reference TRBV18 and TRBJ2-5, is NAGVMQNPRHLVRRRGQEARLRCSPMKGHSHVYWYRQLPEEGLKFMVYLQKENIIDESGMPKERFSAEFPKEGPSILRIQQVVRGDSAAYFCASSPPAHQETQYFGPGTRLLVL.